This paragraph reports one TCR beta chain. What it recognizes is unknown. The CDR3 runs 15 residues. Per the germline V gene, CDR1 is SGHRS and CDR2 is YFSETQ. With 1 base removed from V and 0 bases from J, the gap between germline ends came to 10 bases. This entry comes from a study of CD4 T cells in relation to SARS-CoV-2 and coronaviruses. Study at large: The HLA restriction of the shared crossreactive spike epitopes was mapped.

The unexposed donors gave CD4+ T cells in about 2010-2019, prior to COVID-19. CD4 enrichment then naive enrichment separated naive from memory CD4+ cells. Using immunoSEQ multiplex PCR, the repertoire was profiled, and TCRdb retains in-frame clones only, with some absent. The data contain 68,000 or so clones, about 92% of them seen just once; the ten biggest clones take up around 0.25%. Notes on the study in general: The assay detects memory recall responses, not culture-primed primary responses. No donor gave both pre-pandemic and post-infection samples.

The receptor comes from a human donor in good health. The rearrangement joins TRBV5-1 to TRBJ1-1; D might be TRBD1 (6 bases). Sequences were obtained from naive CD4+ T cells from PBMCs. Subset specified: naive CD4+ T cells isolated by negative enrichment. The CDR3 protein is CASSLIGGMNTEAFF. DNA of the CDR3: TGCGCCAGCAGCTTGATTGGGGGCATGAACACTGAAGCTTTCTTT. Full variable domain (missing parts from reference TRBV5-1 and TRBJ1-1): KAGVTQTPRYLIKTRGQQVTLSCSPISGHRSVSWYQQTPGQGLQFLFEYFSETQRNKGNFPGRFSGRQFSNSRSEMNVSTLELGDSALYLCASSLIGGMNTEAFFGQGTRLTVV.